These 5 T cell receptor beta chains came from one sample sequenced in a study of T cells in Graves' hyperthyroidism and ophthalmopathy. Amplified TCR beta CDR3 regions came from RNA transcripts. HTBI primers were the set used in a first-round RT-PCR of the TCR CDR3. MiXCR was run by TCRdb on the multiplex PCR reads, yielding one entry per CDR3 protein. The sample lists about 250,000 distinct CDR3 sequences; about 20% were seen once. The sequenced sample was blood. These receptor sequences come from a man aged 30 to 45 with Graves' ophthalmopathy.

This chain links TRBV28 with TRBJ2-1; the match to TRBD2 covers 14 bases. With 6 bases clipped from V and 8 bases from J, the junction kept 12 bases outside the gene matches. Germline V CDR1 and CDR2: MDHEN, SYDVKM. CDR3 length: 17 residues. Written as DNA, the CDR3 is TGTGCCAGCAGGCCTGAAACCGGGACTAGCGGGAGCGATGAGCAGTTCTTC. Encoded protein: CASRPETGTSGSDEQFF.

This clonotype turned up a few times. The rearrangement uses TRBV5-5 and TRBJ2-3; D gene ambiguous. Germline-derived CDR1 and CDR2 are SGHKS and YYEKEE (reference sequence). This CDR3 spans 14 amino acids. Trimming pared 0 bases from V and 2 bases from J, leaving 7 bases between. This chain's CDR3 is CASSLGQFTDTQYF. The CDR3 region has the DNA TGTGCCAGCAGCTTGGGACAATTCACAGATACGCAGTATTTT.

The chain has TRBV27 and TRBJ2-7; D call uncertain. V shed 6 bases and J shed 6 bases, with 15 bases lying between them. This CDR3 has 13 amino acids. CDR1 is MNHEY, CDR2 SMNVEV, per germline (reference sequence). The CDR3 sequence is CASSPGLSGEQYF. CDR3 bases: TGTGCCAGCAGCCCGGGCCTATCGGGCGAGCAGTACTTC.

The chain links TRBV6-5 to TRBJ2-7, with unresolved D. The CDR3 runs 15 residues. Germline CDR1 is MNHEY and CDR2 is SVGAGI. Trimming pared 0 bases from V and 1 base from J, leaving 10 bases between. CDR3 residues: CASSYSALGSYEQYF. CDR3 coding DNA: TGTGCCAGCAGTTACTCGGCCCTGGGTTCCTACGAGCAGTACTTC.

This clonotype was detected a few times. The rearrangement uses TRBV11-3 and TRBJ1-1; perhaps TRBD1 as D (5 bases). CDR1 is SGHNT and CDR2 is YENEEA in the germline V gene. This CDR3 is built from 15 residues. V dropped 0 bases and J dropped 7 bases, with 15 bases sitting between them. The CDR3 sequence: CASSLEIYRGGEAFF. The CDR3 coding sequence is TGTGCCAGCAGCTTAGAAATATACCGGGGGGGTGAAGCTTTCTTT.